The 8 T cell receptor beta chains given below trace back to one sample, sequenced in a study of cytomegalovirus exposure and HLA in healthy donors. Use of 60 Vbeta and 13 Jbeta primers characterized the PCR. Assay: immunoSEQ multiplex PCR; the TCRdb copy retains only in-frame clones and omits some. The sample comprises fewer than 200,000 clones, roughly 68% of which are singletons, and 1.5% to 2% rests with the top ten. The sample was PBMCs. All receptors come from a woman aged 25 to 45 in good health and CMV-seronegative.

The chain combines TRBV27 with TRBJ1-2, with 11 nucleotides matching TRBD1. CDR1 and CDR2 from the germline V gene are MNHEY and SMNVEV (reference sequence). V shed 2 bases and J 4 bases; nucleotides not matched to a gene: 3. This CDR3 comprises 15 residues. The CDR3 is CASSLMGQGGYGYTF. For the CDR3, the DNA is TGTGCCAGCAGTTTAATGGGACAGGGGGGCTATGGCTACACCTTC.

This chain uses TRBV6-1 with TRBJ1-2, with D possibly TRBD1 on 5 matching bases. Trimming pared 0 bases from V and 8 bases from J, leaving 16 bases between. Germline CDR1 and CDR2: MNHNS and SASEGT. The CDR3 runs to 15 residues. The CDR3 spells CASSEAGPRAGGYTF. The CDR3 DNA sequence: TGTGCCAGCAGTGAAGCGGGGCCCAGGGCGGGAGGCTACACCTTC.

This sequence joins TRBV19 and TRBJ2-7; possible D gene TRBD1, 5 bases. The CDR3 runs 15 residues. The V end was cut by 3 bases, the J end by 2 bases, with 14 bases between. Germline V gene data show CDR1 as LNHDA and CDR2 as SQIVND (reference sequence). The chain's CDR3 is CASSIAATGTYEQYF. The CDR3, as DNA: TGTGCCAGTAGTATTGCCGCCACAGGAACCTACGAGCAGTACTTC.

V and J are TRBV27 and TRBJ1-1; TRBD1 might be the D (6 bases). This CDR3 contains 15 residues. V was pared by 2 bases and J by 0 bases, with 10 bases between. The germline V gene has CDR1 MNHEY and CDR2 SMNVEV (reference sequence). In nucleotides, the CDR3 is TGTGCCAGCAGTTTAACAGGGACCATGAACACTGAAGCTTTCTTT. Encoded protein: CASSLTGTMNTEAFF.

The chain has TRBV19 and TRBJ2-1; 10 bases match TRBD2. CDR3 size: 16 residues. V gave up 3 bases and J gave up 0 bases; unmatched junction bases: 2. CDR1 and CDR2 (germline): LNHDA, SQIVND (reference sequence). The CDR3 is CASSISSGSSYNEQFF. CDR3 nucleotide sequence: TGTGCCAGTAGTATCTCTAGCGGGAGCTCCTACAATGAGCAGTTCTTC. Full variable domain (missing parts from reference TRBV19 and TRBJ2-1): DGGITQSPKYLFRKEGQNVTLSCEQNLNHDAMYWYRQDPGQGLRLIYYSQIVNDFQKGDIAEGYSVSREKKESFPLTVTSAQKNPTAFYLCASSISSGSSYNEQFFGPGTRLTVL.

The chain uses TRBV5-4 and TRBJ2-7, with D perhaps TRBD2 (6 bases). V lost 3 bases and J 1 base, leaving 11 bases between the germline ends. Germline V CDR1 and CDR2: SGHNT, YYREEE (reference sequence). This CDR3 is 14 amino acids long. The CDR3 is CASSSKDYSYEQYF. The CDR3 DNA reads TGTGCCAGCAGCTCCAAGGACTATTCCTACGAGCAGTACTTC.

Here the CDR3 reads CASSLPTSGGLSYTDTQYF. The CDR3 DNA follows: TGTGCCAGCAGCTTGCCGACTAGCGGGGGGCTATCCTACACAGATACGCAGTATTTT. The chain uses TRBV5-6 and TRBJ2-3; 13 nucleotides line up with TRBD2. J lost 2 bases, V lost 1 base, and 10 bases had no gene match. CDR1 SGHDT and CDR2 YYEEEE come from the germline V gene. The CDR3 has 19 residues.

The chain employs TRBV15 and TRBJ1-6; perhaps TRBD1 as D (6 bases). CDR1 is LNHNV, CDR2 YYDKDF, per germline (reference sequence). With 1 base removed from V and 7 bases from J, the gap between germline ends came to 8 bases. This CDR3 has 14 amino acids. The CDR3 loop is CATSRGQGNSPLHF. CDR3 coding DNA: TGTGCCACCAGCAGAGGCCAGGGGAATTCACCCCTCCACTTT.